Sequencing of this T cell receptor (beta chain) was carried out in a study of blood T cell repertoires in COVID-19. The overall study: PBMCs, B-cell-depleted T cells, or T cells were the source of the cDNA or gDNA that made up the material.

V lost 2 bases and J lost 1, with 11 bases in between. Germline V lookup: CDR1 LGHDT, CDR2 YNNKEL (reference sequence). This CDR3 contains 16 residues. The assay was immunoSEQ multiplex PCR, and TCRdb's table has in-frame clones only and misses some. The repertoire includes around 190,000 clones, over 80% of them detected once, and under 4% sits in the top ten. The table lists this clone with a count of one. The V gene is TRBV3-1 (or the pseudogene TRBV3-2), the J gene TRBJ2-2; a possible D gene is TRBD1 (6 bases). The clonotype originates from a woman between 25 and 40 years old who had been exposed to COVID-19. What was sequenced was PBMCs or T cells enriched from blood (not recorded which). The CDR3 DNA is TGTGCCAGCAGCCAATTTGGGGGCATGAACACCGGGGAGCTGTTTTTT. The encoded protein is CASSQFGGMNTGELFF.